These 10 T cell receptor beta chains share one sample of origin, sequenced in a study of CD8+ T cells in alopecia areata (dated by TCRdb to 2016 to 2019). The library relied on the immunoSEQ multiplex PCR assay. RNA was extracted from all samples and reverse transcribed into cDNA, which served as template for TCR sequencing. This immuneACCESS table, as held by TCRdb, lists in-frame sequences with V and J called but not all clones. Of the missing ones, under half trace to an unresolved V gene in checked studies; the others have no known cause. The sample table holds 65,000 to 75,000 clones, of which approximately 45% were seen once. 17% of the sample lies in the top ten. The sample's time point label, in plain terms: baseline before oral tofacitinib. Sequenced here: CD8+ T cells sorted from blood, sampled at week 0. Every receptor here comes from a human donor with alopecia areata.

The J gene is TRBJ2-3, the V gene TRBV25-1; no definite D call. In germline, CDR1 is MGHDK, CDR2 SYGVNS. Trimming took 6 bases from V and 2 from J, leaving 6 bases between them. The CDR3 covers 12 residues. CDR3 coding DNA: TGTGCCAGCAGCTACTCCACAGATACGCAGTATTTT. Residues: CASSYSTDTQYF.

V and J are TRBV29-1 and TRBJ1-1, with TRBD1 matching 8 bases. The CDR3 is 13 residues long. Germline V gene lookup returns CDR1 SQVTM and CDR2 ANQGSEA. J was trimmed by 0 bases and V by 3 bases; bases with no gene match: 0. The CDR3 bases are TGCAGCGTTGAGACAGGGGTGAACACTGAAGCTTTCTTT. It is translated as CSVETGVNTEAFF. The entire variable domain, with the rest obtained from reference TRBV29-1 and TRBJ1-1, is as follows: SAVISQKPSRDICQRGTSLTIQCQVDSQVTMMFWYRQQPGQSLTLIATANQGSEATYESGFVIDKFPISRPNLTFSTLTVSNMSPEDSSIYLCSVETGVNTEAFFGQGTRLTVV.

This clone was counted between two and nine times. This chain links TRBV4-1 with TRBJ2-3, with a tentative D call TRBD2 (5 bases). V shed 4 bases and J shed 6 bases, with 11 bases lying between them. This CDR3 spans 13 amino acids. Germline CDR1 MGHRA, CDR2 YSYEKL. CDR3 coding DNA: TGCGCCAGCAGCCCCCTTCGGGGTGATACGCAGTATTTT. This gives the protein CASSPLRGDTQYF.

This chain connects TRBV6-5 to TRBJ2-2; a weak D match, TRBD2 (6 bases). Trimming cost V 0 bases and J 6 bases, with 8 bases left between them. The CDR3 is 14 residues long. The germline CDR1 and CDR2 sequences are MNHEY and SVGAGI. This chain's CDR3 is CASSYSEGSGELFF. DNA of the CDR3: TGTGCCAGCAGTTACTCGGAGGGTTCCGGGGAGCTGTTTTTT.

The chain joins TRBV7-9 to TRBJ2-5; TRBD2 aligns across 12 bases. Unmatched junction bases numbered 9, after V lost 6 bases and J lost 1 base. CDR3 size: 17 residues. The germline V gene has CDR1 SEHNR and CDR2 FQNEAQ (reference sequence). In DNA, the CDR3 is TGTGCCAGCAGTTACCCCTCGACTAGCGGGAGCCAAGAGACCCAGTACTTC. Its protein is CASSYPSTSGSQETQYF.

This clone showed up just a few times. Germline and junction disagree at one end, which may indicate a read error. This chain joins TRBV7-9 and TRBJ2-7, with D maybe TRBD1 (6 bases). CDR1 and CDR2 (germline): SEHNR, FQNEAQ (reference sequence). This CDR3 comprises 14 residues. Here the CDR3 DNA reads TGCGCCAGCAGCCAAGATCGGCAGGGGAGCGAGCAGTACTTC. It is translated as CASSQDRQGSEQYF. Looking up the rest from reference TRBV7-9 and TRBJ2-7 gives the full variable domain: DTGVSQNPRHKITKRGQNVTFRCDPISEHNRLYWYRQTLGQGPEFLTYFQNEAQLEKSRLLSDRFSAERPKGSFSTLEIQRTEQGDSAMYLCASSQDRQGSEQYFGPGTRLTVT.

The V and J genes are TRBV5-1 and TRBJ2-7; 7 bases agree with TRBD2. Germline-derived CDR1 and CDR2 are SGHRS and YFSETQ. V shed 4 bases and J 0 bases; nucleotides not matched to a gene: 4. There are 14 residues in the CDR3. The CDR3 sequence: CASSGGDYSYEQYF. The CDR3 nucleotides read TGCGCCAGCAGCGGAGGGGACTACTCCTACGAGCAGTACTTC.

This clone was counted only a few times. The gene calls are TRBV5-4 and TRBJ1-2; a possible D gene is TRBD1 (5 bases). V shed 4 bases and J shed 8 bases, with 12 bases lying between them. Looked up from germline, CDR1 is SGHNT and CDR2 is YYREEE (reference sequence). CDR3 length equals 12 residues. The CDR3 sequence: CASSPPGSGYTF. As DNA, the CDR3 is TGTGCCAGCAGCCCGCCAGGGTCGGGCTACACCTTC.

In this sample, this clone turned up a few times. The genes are TRBV29-1 and TRBJ2-1; 11 bases map to TRBD2. The V segment lost 5 bases and the J segment 4 bases; nucleotides outside the gene matches: 4. The CDR3 is 14 amino acids. The V gene's germline CDR1 is SQVTM and CDR2 ANQGSEA. The CDR3 DNA reads as TGCAGCGTTTTAACTAGCGGGAGATACAATGAGCAGTTCTTC. It codes for CSVLTSGRYNEQFF.

This chain connects TRBV30 to TRBJ1-4; TRBD1 matches at 9 bases. This CDR3 has 15 amino acids. Germline V gene sequence: CDR1 GTSNPN, CDR2 SVGIG (reference sequence). V lost 0 bases, J lost 8 bases, and 7 bases stayed unmatched. The CDR3 is CAWSVKGQGLEKLFF. The CDR3, as DNA: TGTGCCTGGAGTGTGAAGGGACAGGGTTTGGAAAAACTGTTTTTT.